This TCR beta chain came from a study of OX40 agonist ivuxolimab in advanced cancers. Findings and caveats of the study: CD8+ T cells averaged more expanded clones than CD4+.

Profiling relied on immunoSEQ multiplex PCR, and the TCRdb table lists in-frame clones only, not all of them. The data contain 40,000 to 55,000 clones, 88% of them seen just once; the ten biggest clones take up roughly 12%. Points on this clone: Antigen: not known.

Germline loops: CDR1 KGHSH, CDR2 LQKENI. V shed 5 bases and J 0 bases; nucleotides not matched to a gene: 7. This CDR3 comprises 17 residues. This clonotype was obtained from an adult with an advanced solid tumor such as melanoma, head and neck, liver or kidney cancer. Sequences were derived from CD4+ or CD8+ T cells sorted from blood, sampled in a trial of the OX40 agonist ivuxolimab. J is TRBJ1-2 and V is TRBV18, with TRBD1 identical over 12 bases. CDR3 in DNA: TGTGCCAGCTCATCCCGGGACAGGGGGCTCCCTAACTATGGCTACACCTTC. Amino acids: CASSSRDRGLPNYGYTF.